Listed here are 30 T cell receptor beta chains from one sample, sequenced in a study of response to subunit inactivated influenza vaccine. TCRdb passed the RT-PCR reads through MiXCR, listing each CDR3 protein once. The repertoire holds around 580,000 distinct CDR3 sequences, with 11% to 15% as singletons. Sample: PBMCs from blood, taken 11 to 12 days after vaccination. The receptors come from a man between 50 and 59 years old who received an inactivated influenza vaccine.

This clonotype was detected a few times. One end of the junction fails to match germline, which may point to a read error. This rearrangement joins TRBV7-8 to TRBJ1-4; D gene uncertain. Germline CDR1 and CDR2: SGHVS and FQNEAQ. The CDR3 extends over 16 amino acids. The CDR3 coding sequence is TGTGCCAGCAGCTTAGCGCTAAGGCAAACTTATGAAAAACTGTTTTTT. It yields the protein CASSLALRQTYEKLFF.

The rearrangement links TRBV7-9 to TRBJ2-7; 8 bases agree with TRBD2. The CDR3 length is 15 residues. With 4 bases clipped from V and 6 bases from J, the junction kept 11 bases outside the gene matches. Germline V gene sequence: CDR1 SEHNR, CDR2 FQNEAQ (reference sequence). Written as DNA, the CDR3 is TGTGCCAGCAGCTCGGTACGGGTACTAGCGGCCGAGCAGTACTTC. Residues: CASSSVRVLAAEQYF.

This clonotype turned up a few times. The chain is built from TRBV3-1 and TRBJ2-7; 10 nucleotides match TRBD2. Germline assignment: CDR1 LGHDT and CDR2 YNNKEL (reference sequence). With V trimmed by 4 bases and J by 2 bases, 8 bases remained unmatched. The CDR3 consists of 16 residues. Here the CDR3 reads CASSPGGTSEAYEQYF. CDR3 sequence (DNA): TGTGCCAGCAGCCCCGGGGGGACTAGCGAGGCCTACGAGCAGTACTTC.

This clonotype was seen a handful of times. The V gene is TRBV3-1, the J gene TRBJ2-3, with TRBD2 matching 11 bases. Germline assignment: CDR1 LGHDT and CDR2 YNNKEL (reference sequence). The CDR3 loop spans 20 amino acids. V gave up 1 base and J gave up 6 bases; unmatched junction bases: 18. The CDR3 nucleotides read TGTGCCAGCAGCCAAGTGGGACTAGCGGAGAAAACTACCCACATTGATACGCAGTATTTT. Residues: CASSQVGLAEKTTHIDTQYF.

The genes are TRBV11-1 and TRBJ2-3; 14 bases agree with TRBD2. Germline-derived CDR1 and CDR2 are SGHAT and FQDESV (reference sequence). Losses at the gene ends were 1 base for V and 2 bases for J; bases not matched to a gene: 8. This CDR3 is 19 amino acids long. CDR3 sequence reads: CASSLVRLAGGPSTDTQYF. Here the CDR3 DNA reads TGTGCCAGCAGCTTAGTGAGACTAGCGGGAGGGCCGTCCACAGATACGCAGTATTTT.

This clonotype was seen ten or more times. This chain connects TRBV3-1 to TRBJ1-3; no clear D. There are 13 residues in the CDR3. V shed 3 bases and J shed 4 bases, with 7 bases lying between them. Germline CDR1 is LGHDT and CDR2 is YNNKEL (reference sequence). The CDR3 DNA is TGTGCCAGCAGCCAGGTCCCGGGAAACACCATATATTTT. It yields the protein CASSQVPGNTIYF.

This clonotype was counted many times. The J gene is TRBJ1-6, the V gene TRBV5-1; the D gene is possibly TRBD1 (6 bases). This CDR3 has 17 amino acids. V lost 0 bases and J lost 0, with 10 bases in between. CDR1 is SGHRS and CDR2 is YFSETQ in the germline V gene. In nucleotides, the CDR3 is TGCGCCAGCAGCTTGGTGACAGGACGCTCCTATAATTCACCCCTCCACTTT. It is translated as CASSLVTGRSYNSPLHF.

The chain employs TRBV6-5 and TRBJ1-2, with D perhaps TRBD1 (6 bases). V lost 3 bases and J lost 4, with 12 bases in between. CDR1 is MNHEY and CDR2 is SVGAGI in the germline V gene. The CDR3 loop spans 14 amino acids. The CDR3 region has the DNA TGTGCCAGCAGTTATACAGGGAATGTCTATGGCTACACCTTC. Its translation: CASSYTGNVYGYTF.

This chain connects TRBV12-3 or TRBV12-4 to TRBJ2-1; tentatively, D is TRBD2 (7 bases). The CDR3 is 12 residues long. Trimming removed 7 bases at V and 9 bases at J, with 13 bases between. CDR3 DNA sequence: TGTGCCAGCAACGTTGCGGGGGCTGAGCAGTTCTTC. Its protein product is CASNVAGAEQFF.

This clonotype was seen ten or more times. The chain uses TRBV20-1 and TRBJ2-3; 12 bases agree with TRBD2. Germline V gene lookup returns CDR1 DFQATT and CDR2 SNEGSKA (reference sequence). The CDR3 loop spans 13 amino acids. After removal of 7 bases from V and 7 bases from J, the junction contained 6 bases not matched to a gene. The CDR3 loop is CSVPTSGSYTQYF. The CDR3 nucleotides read TGCAGTGTCCCGACTAGCGGGAGCTATACGCAGTATTTT.

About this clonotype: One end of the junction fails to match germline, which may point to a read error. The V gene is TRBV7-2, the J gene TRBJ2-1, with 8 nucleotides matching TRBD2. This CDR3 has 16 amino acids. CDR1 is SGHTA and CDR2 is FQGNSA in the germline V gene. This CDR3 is CASSSWNGLAYTEQFF. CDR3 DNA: TGTGCCAGCAGCTCGTGGAATGGACTAGCCTACACTGAGCAGTTCTTC. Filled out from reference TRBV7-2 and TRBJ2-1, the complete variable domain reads GAGVSQSPSNKVTEKGKDVELRCDPISGHTALYWYRQSLGQGLEFLIYFQGNSAPDKSGLPSDRFSAERTGGSVSTLTIQRTQQEDSAVYLCASSSWNGLAYTEQFFGPGTRLTVL.

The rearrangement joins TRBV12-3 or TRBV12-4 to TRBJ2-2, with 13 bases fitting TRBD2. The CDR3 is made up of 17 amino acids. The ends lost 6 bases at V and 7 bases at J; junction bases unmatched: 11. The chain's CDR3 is CASSIRTSGRRIGELFF. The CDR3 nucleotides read TGTGCCAGCAGCATCCGGACTAGCGGGAGAAGGATCGGGGAGCTGTTTTTT.

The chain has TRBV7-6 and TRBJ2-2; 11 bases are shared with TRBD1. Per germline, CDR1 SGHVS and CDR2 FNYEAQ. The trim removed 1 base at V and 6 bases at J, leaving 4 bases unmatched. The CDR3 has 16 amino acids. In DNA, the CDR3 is TGTGCCAGCAGCTTAGGAGGGACAGGGGGAGCCGGGGAGCTGTTTTTT. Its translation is CASSLGGTGGAGELFF.

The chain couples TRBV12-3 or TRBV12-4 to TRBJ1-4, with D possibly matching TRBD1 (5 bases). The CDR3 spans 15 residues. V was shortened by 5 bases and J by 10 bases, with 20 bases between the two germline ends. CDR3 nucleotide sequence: TGTGCCAGCAGTAGGCAGGACACTCTGGGAGGAAAACTGTTTTTT. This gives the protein CASSRQDTLGGKLFF.

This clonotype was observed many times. In DNA, the CDR3 is TGTGCCAGCAGCTTAGTCCTGGGACAGGGGCGGGCTTTCTTT. This codes for CASSLVLGQGRAFF. V usage is TRBV7-2 and J usage is TRBJ1-1; 10 nucleotides align to TRBD1. The V segment lost 1 base and the J segment 11 bases; nucleotides outside the gene matches: 7. Germline V gives CDR1 SGHTA, CDR2 FQGNSA. The CDR3 covers 14 residues.

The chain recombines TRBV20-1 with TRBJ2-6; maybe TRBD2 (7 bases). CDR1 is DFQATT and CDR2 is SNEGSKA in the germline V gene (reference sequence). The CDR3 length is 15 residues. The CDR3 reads CSALPGGTGANVLTF. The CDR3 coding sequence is TGCAGCGCTCTCCCGGGGGGCACTGGGGCCAACGTCCTGACTTTC.

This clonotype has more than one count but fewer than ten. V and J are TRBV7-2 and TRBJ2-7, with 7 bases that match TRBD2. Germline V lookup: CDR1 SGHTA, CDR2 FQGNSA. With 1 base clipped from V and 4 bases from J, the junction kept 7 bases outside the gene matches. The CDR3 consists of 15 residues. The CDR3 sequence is CASSLVAGAGYEQYF. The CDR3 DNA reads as TGTGCCAGCAGCTTAGTTGCGGGAGCGGGGTACGAGCAGTACTTC.

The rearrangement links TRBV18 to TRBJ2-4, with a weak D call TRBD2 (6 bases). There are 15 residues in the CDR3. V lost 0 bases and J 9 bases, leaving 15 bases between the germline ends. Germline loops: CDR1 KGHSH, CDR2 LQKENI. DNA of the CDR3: TGTGCCAGCTCACCACCGTCGCGGGATGGGGGCATTCAGTACTTC. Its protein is CASSPPSRDGGIQYF. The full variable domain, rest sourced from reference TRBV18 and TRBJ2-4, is NAGVMQNPRHLVRRRGQEARLRCSPMKGHSHVYWYRQLPEEGLKFMVYLQKENIIDESGMPKERFSAEFPKEGPSILRIQQVVRGDSAAYFCASSPPSRDGGIQYFGAGTRLSVL.

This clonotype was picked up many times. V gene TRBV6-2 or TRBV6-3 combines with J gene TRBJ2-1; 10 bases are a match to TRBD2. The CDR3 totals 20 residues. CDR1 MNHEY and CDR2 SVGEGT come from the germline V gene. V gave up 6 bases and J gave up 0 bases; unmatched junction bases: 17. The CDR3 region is CASSPRWGLAPLSSYNEQFF. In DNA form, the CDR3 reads TGTGCCAGCAGCCCGCGGTGGGGACTAGCGCCGCTTAGCTCCTACAATGAGCAGTTCTTC.

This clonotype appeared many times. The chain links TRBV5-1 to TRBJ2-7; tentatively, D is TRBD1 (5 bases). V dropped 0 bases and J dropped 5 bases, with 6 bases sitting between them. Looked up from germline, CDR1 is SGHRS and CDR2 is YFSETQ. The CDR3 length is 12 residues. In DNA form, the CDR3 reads TGCGCCAGCAGCTTGGCACAGGACGAGCAGTACTTC. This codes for CASSLAQDEQYF. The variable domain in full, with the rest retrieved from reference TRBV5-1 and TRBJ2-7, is KAGVTQTPRYLIKTRGQQVTLSCSPISGHRSVSWYQQTPGQGLQFLFEYFSETQRNKGNFPGRFSGRQFSNSRSEMNVSTLELGDSALYLCASSLAQDEQYFGPGTRLTVT.

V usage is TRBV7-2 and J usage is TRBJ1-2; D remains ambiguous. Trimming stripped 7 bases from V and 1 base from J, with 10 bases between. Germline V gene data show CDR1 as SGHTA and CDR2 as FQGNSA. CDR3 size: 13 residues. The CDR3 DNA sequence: TGTGCCAGCACCGCCTGGGGTAACTATGGCTACACCTTC. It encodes CASTAWGNYGYTF.

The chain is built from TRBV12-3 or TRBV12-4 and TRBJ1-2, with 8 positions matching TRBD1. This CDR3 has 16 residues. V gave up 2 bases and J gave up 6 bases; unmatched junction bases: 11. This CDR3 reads CASSLISAGGLDGYTF. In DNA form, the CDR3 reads TGTGCCAGCAGTTTAATTTCAGCAGGGGGCTTGGATGGCTACACCTTC.

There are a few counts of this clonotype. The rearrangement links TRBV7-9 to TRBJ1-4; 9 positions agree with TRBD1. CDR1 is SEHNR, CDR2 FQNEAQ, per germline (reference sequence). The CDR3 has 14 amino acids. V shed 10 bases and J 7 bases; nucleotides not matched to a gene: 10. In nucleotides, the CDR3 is TGTGCCACCTCGTTACAGGGGGCGGCTGAAAAACTGTTTTTT. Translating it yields CATSLQGAAEKLFF.

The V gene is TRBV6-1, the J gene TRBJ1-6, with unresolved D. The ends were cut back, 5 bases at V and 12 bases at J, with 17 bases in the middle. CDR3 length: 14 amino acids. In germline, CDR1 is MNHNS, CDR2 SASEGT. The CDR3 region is CASSIMAGDEPLHF. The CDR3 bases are TGTGCCAGCAGTATAATGGCGGGAGATGAACCCCTCCACTTT.

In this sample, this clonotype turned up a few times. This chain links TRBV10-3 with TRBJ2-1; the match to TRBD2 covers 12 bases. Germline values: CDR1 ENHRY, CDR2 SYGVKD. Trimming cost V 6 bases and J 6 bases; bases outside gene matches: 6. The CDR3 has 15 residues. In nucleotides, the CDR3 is TGTGCCATCAGAGAGACTAGCGGGAGAATCAATGAGCAGTTCTTC. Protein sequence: CAIRETSGRINEQFF.

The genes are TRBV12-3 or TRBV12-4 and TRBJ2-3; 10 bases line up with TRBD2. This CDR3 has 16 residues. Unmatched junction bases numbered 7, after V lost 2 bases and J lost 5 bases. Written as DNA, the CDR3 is TGTGCCAGCAGTTTAATGGCTAGCGGGAGACAAGATACGCAGTATTTT. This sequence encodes CASSLMASGRQDTQYF.

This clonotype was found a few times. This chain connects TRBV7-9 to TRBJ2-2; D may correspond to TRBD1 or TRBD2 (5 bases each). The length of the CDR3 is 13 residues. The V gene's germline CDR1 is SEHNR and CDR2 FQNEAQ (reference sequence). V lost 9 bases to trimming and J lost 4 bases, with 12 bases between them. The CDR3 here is CARGRGPTGELFF. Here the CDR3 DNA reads TGTGCCAGAGGACGGGGACCCACCGGGGAGCTGTTTTTT.

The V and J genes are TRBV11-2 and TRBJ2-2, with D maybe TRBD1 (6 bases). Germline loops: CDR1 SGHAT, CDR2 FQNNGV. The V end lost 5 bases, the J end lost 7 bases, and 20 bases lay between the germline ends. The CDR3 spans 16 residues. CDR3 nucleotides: TGTGCCAGCAGCAAAACGACAGGTTATGTGAGCGGGGAGCTGTTTTTT. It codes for CASSKTTGYVSGELFF. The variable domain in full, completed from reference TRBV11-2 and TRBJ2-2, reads EAGVAQSPRYKIIEKRQSVAFWCNPISGHATLYWYQQILGQGPKLLIQFQNNGVVDDSQLPKDRFSAERLKGVDSTLKIQPAKLEDSAVYLCASSKTTGYVSGELFFGEGSRLTVL.

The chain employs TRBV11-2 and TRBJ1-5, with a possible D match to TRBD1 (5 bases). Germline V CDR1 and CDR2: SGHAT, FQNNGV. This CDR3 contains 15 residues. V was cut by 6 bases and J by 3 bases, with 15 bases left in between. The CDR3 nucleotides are TGTGCCAGCAGTTTCGGGACGGGGGACAATCAGCCCCAGCATTTT. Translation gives CASSFGTGDNQPQHF.

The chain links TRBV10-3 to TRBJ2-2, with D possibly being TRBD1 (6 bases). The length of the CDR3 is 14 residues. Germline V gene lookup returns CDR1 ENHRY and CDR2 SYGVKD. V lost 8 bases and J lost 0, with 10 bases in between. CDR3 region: CAIQGNTNTGELFF. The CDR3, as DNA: TGTGCCATCCAGGGGAACACGAACACCGGGGAGCTGTTTTTT.